The next 14 T cell receptor beta chains were all read from a single sample in a study of CD8 T cells in Susac syndrome. RNA in amounts of 0.5 to 1 ug was reverse transcribed with random hexamers. Using its own MiXCR run on the immunoSEQ multiplex PCR reads, TCRdb lists one record per CDR3 protein. The sample has fewer than 85,000 distinct CDR3 sequences, about 94% seen once; the top ten hold about 0.38%. Sequenced sample: CD8+ T cells from PBMCs. These receptors came from a human donor with multiple sclerosis.

Details on this clonotype: The germline gene is not matched at one end of the junction; a read error may be the cause. The CDR3 DNA sequence: TGTAGCGTGACCCCTGACCCAGACTATGGCTACACCTTC. This sequence encodes CSVTPDPDYGYTF. The V call is TRBV29-1, the J call TRBJ1-2; no definite D call. Germline CDR1 is SQVTM and CDR2 is ANQGSEA. The CDR3 is 13 amino acids.

The chain uses TRBV3-1 and TRBJ2-5; D could derive from TRBD1 or TRBD2 (5 bases each). V dropped 4 bases and J dropped 5 bases, with 17 bases sitting between them. The germline CDR1 and CDR2 sequences are LGHDT and YNNKEL (reference sequence). This CDR3 is built from 15 residues. The CDR3 region is CASSRRDLRGETQYF. CDR3 nucleotide sequence: TGTGCCAGCAGCCGCCGGGACCTCCGCGGGGAGACCCAGTACTTC.

The chain couples TRBV2 to TRBJ2-7; no reliable D call. CDR3 length equals 12 residues. Trimming pared 4 bases from V and 3 bases from J, leaving 7 bases between. The V gene's germline CDR1 is SNHLY and CDR2 FYNNEI. CDR3 nucleotide sequence: TGTGCCAGCAGTGTCGGCTTCTACGAGCAGTACTTC. Translation: CASSVGFYEQYF.

This clonotype has a single count. The chain couples TRBV12-3 or TRBV12-4 to TRBJ1-1, with TRBD1 matching 7 bases. The CDR3 contains 14 residues. J was trimmed by 0 bases and V by 5 bases; bases with no gene match: 3. CDR3 region: CASSPDRMNTEAFF. The CDR3 DNA follows: TGTGCCAGCAGTCCGGACAGGATGAACACTGAAGCTTTCTTT.

The chain has TRBV9 and TRBJ1-2; TRBD1 matches 8 bases. CDR1 is SGDLS and CDR2 is YYNGEE in the germline V gene. V trimming: 3 bases; J trimming: 1 base; junction bases outside the gene matches: 5. The CDR3 consists of 15 residues. The CDR3 region is CASSAGQGRNYGYTF. Here the CDR3 DNA reads TGTGCCAGCAGCGCAGGACAGGGTCGTAACTATGGCTACACCTTC.

J is TRBJ1-3 and V is TRBV23-1; the D is unclear. TRBV23-1 is an ORF, and what it does is uncertain. The CDR3 is made up of 20 amino acids. The ends were cut back, 1 base at V and 0 bases at J, with 22 bases in the middle. CDR3 loop: CASSQFRRLLQFSSGNTIYF. CDR3 nucleotides: TGCGCCAGCAGTCAATTCCGACGCCTCTTACAGTTTAGCTCTGGAAACACCATATATTTT.

This clonotype has only one observation. J is TRBJ1-2 and V is TRBV7-9; D is undetermined. Per germline, CDR1 SEHNR and CDR2 FQNEAQ (reference sequence). This CDR3 has 12 residues. The V end was cut by 5 bases, the J end by 4 bases, with 8 bases between. The CDR3 DNA reads as TGTGCCAGCAGCGAAGGGAGCTATGGCTACACCTTC. Protein sequence: CASSEGSYGYTF.

This clonotype came up once. The J gene is TRBJ2-3, the V gene TRBV2; D not resolved. The CDR3 runs 14 residues. Germline lookup yields CDR1 SNHLY and CDR2 FYNNEI. Trimming stripped 1 base from V and 4 bases from J, with 9 bases between. The CDR3 region has the DNA TGTGCCAGCAGTGAAGGATATTCAGCAGATACGCAGTATTTT. Its protein is CASSEGYSADTQYF.

This clonotype appeared a single time. This chain links TRBV12-5 with TRBJ2-7; 7 bases are shared with TRBD1. The CDR3 length is 12 residues. In germline, CDR1 is LGHNT, CDR2 FRNRAP. Trimming cost V 5 bases and J 5 bases; bases outside gene matches: 3. As DNA, the CDR3 is TGTGCTAGTGGTACAGGGGTCAACGAGCAGTACTTC. Its translation is CASGTGVNEQYF.

This rearrangement joins TRBV5-1 to TRBJ2-5; TRBD2 matches at 9 bases. V was pared by 4 bases and J by 2 bases, with 12 bases of the junction left unmatched. Germline CDR1 and CDR2: SGHRS and YFSETQ. CDR3 length: 17 amino acids. Written as DNA, the CDR3 is TGCGCCAGCAGCCCAAAAGGGCTAGCGGGAACACAAGAGACCCAGTACTTC. Translation: CASSPKGLAGTQETQYF.

V and J are TRBV27 and TRBJ2-5, with a weak D call TRBD2 (6 bases). CDR3 length: 16 residues. Germline loops: CDR1 MNHEY, CDR2 SMNVEV (reference sequence). V lost 2 bases to trimming and J lost 2 bases, with 15 bases between them. Here the CDR3 reads CASSLGQGGTQETQYF. In nucleotides, the CDR3 is TGTGCCAGCAGTTTAGGGCAGGGAGGAACTCAAGAGACCCAGTACTTC.

V gene TRBV20-1 combines with J gene TRBJ2-2; D perhaps matches TRBD1 (6 bases). CDR1 and CDR2 from the germline V gene are DFQATT and SNEGSKA (reference sequence). This CDR3 contains 13 residues. CDR3 DNA sequence: TGCAGCGCCGGGACACCGAACACCGGGGAGCTGTTTTTT. Its protein product is CSAGTPNTGELFF.

This chain links TRBV12-3 or TRBV12-4 with TRBJ2-4; 7 nucleotides line up with TRBD2. The CDR3 length is 14 residues. With 10 bases clipped from V and 6 bases from J, the junction kept 12 bases outside the gene matches. For the CDR3, the DNA is TGTGCCATCTCTTTGGGAGGGGATGGAAACATTCAGTACTTC. This translates into CAISLGGDGNIQYF.

In DNA, the CDR3 is TGCAGCGCCATCCGGTCTCCCCGGGGTGAAGCTTTCTTT. Protein sequence: CSAIRSPRGEAFF. This chain uses TRBV29-1 with TRBJ1-1; D is unresolved. Germline V gives CDR1 SQVTM, CDR2 ANQGSEA. The length of the CDR3 is 13 residues. V was pared by 7 bases and J by 7 bases, with 19 bases between. The whole variable domain, filled in from reference TRBV29-1 and TRBJ1-1, reads SAVISQKPSRDICQRGTSLTIQCQVDSQVTMMFWYRQQPGQSLTLIATANQGSEATYESGFVIDKFPISRPNLTFSTLTVSNMSPEDSSIYLCSAIRSPRGEAFFGQGTRLTVV.